These T cell receptor beta chains were read from a single sample in a study of T cell responses to AZD1222 COVID-19 vaccine. Profiled with immunoSEQ multiplex PCR; TCRdb holds only in-frame clones, not every one. This table holds 90,000 to 120,000 clones, approximately 86% found once. The material sequenced was peripheral blood, taken on day 0 of AZD1222 vaccination. The receptors shown here come from an adult in good health. Each CDR3 is given without its conserved first and last residue.

cdr3_aa j_call v_call
ASSFGQGAHYEQY TRBJ2-7 TRBV9
ASSTSLTGNEQF TRBJ2-1 TRBV11-2
ASSPRQEAPEAF TRBJ1-1 TRBV18
ASSSQGTASSGNTIY TRBJ1-3 TRBV7-9
ASQDTLTTNEKLF TRBJ1-4 TRBV7-9
ASSYPPMAGTEGNTEAF TRBJ1-1 TRBV6-2/TRBV6-3
ASSYWGGASYNEQF TRBJ2-1 TRBV6-2/TRBV6-3
ASSLDWGPIGYGYT TRBJ1-2 TRBV11-2
ASSQGTTGRGYNSPLH TRBJ1-6 TRBV3-1/TRBV3-2
ASLDGDSPGGEQF TRBJ2-1 TRBV25-1
AKTLRGYPGELF TRBJ2-2 TRBV11-3
ASRRTDYYEQY TRBJ2-7 TRBV6-5
ASSSRGSYGYT TRBJ1-2 TRBV6-5
ASSFGLDGTGELF TRBJ2-2 TRBV7-3
ASSLGGYYGYT TRBJ1-2 TRBV7-9
ASSVVSGNTEAF TRBJ1-1 TRBV9
ATSDPGTYEQY TRBJ2-7 TRBV24-1
ASSLGLAGGRETQY TRBJ2-5 TRBV7-2
AWSVGQGSHQPQH TRBJ1-5 TRBV30
ASRYDTGPNQPQH TRBJ1-5 TRBV27
ASSQDGVGGPEAF TRBJ1-1 TRBV4-1
ASSIPGQALNEKLF TRBJ1-4 TRBV19